The clone carrying this T cell receptor beta chain came up many times. CDR1 MDHEN and CDR2 SYDVKM come from the germline V gene. V shed 5 bases and J shed 8 bases, with 22 bases lying between them. This CDR3 contains 16 residues. These data originate in a study of tumor-infiltrating lymphocytes in primary liver carcinoma. Overall study: Tumors were staged T1-T3 N0M0 and measured 4.2 to 10 cm across. Sample yields of productive TCRbeta reads, ranging from roughly 3.65 to 7.13 million, were similar across tissue types.

Starting material of about 450 ng total RNA yielded TCR beta cDNA via a constant-region primer. Generation of the TCR beta libraries relied on three nested multiplex PCR rounds using slightly modified ARM-PCR. Primers for the first two PCR rounds were TRBV1-TRBV30 forward primers and a C-beta reverse primer (approximately 10 cycles per round). In TCRdb, the multiplex PCR reads were re-called with MiXCR into one record per CDR3 protein. Seen here are approximately 110,000 distinct CDR3 sequences, around 60% observed once, and the top ten hold 7.5% to 8.5%. Co-extracting RNA and DNA was done with roughly 17-32 mg of unsorted bulk tissue as input.

The chain combines TRBV28 with TRBJ2-1; D may be TRBD2 (5 bases). Sample: liver tumor tissue from sampling region 3. As to subset: tumor region T3, left-lateral pole. This clonotype was sampled from a woman aged 55-75 years with primary liver carcinoma and hepatitis B virus infection. The DNA of the CDR3 is TGTGCCAGCAGTGGAAGGACTCCCGGTGACGGGGATGAGCAGTTCTTC. As protein: CASSGRTPGDGDEQFF.